This TCR beta chain was found in a study of blood T cell repertoires in COVID-19. This CDR3 contains 13 residues. Original methodology: The assay estimated nucleated cells by amplifying reference gene primers. Sequencing was performed with immunoSEQ multiplex PCR; in TCRdb, only in-frame clones are kept and a portion is missing. That table supplies the V and J calls and clone size; D and trimming were determined from the DNA. The table records about 190,000 clones, around 87% of them present only once. Concerning this clone: This CDR3 is also generated by other DNA sequences in the sample.

The sample taken for sequencing was peripheral blood. The receptor comes from a woman in her twenties or thirties with active or convalescent COVID-19. This chain connects TRBV21-1 to TRBJ2-7; TRBD1 is the table's D call and was not checked against the DNA. TRBV21-1 is marked as a pseudogene. The DNA of the CDR3 is TGTGCCAGCAGCCGGGACAGGGACTACGAGCAGTACTTC. As protein: CASSRDRDYEQYF.